Below are 30 T cell receptor beta chains sequenced from a single sample in a study of cytomegalovirus exposure and HLA in healthy donors. Both 60 Vbeta primers and 13 Jbeta primers went into the PCR. Clones were read by immunoSEQ multiplex PCR, and TCRdb kept only the in-frame ones, dropping some. The sample lists about 100,000 clones; 60% to 80% were seen once. The sequencing sample was made of PBMCs. The origin of the receptors is a woman under 30 in good health and CMV-seropositive.

This clone has just a few counts. The chain uses TRBV27 and TRBJ1-1, with 7 bases aligning to TRBD1. The CDR3 loop spans 13 amino acids. Germline CDR1 MNHEY, CDR2 SMNVEV (reference sequence). The V gene end was trimmed by 3 bases and the J gene end by 4 bases; junction bases not matched to a gene: 2. The CDR3 loop reads CASSLGQRTEAFF. CDR3 in DNA: TGTGCCAGCAGTTTGGGACAGCGCACTGAAGCTTTCTTT.

This rearrangement joins TRBV9 to TRBJ1-1; D unclear. Germline V lookup: CDR1 SGDLS, CDR2 YYNGEE. CDR3 length: 13 amino acids. V lost 0 bases, J lost 4 bases, and 7 bases lay in between. The CDR3 nucleotides are TGTGCCAGCAGCGTAGGTGTCCTCACTGAAGCTTTCTTT. Its translation: CASSVGVLTEAFF.

This chain links TRBV30 with TRBJ2-7; D may be TRBD1 (6 bases). Germline V gene data show CDR1 as GTSNPN and CDR2 as SVGIG (reference sequence). The CDR3 consists of 11 residues. Trimming pared 1 base from V and 6 bases from J, leaving 7 bases between. CDR3: CAWSEGGEQYF. The DNA of the CDR3 is TGTGCCTGGAGTGAAGGGGGCGAGCAGTACTTC.

CDR3 region: CAWSVAGGAVGELFF. CDR3 DNA sequence: TGTGCCTGGAGTGTTGCAGGGGGCGCGGTCGGGGAGCTGTTTTTT. The chain links TRBV30 to TRBJ2-2, with 8 bases fitting TRBD1. The CDR3 loop spans 15 amino acids. Looked up from germline, CDR1 is GTSNPN and CDR2 is SVGIG (reference sequence). Trimming took 0 bases from V and 7 from J; bases not matched to a gene: 7.

A few counts support this clone. The chain carries TRBV5-1 and TRBJ2-1; TRBD2 agrees at 9 bases. The J segment lost 4 bases and the V segment lost 3 bases, leaving 8 bases of the junction unmatched. This CDR3 is 16 amino acids long. The V gene's germline CDR1 is SGHRS and CDR2 YFSETQ. CDR3 DNA sequence: TGCGCCAGCAGCTCTATACTAGCGGGTGGTTACAATGAGCAGTTCTTC. The encoded protein is CASSSILAGGYNEQFF.

This chain uses TRBV6-1 with TRBJ1-5; 7 bases map to TRBD1. The V segment lost 8 bases and the J segment 2 bases; nucleotides outside the gene matches: 6. Germline CDR1 and CDR2: MNHNS and SASEGT. CDR3 length: 14 residues. CDR3 loop: CASSFDRGNQPQHF. CDR3 nucleotides: TGTGCCAGCTCATTTGACAGGGGCAATCAGCCCCAGCATTTT.

The chain has TRBV21-1 and TRBJ2-7; the table's D call, TRBD2, has no DNA check behind it. TRBV21-1 is listed as a pseudogene. The CDR3 extends over 16 amino acids. The CDR3 bases are TGTGCCAGCAGGTACCTACTAGCGGGAGACTACTACGAGCAGTACTTC. This gives the protein CASRYLLAGDYYEQYF.

The J gene is TRBJ2-7, the V gene TRBV7-8, with D perhaps TRBD2 (6 bases). Germline CDR1 SGHVS, CDR2 FQNEAQ. CDR3 length equals 15 residues. The V end was cut by 0 bases, the J end by 0 bases, with 9 bases between. The CDR3 DNA sequence: TGTGCCAGCAGCTTAGCGCTAGCGTTCTCCTACGAGCAGTACTTC. Protein product: CASSLALAFSYEQYF.

This clone was found a few times. The J gene is TRBJ2-2, the V gene TRBV4-3, with D possibly matching TRBD2 (5 bases). The V end was cut by 1 base, the J end by 7 bases, with 13 bases between. The CDR3 length is 15 residues. Looked up from germline, CDR1 is LGHNA and CDR2 is YSLEER. The CDR3 reads CASSQVGGFSGELFF. Here the CDR3 DNA reads TGCGCCAGCAGCCAAGTTGGCGGGTTTAGCGGGGAGCTGTTTTTT.

This chain uses TRBV5-1 with TRBJ2-1; 10 bases agree with TRBD1. The CDR3 has 16 amino acids. V lost 2 bases, J lost 10 bases, and 12 bases stayed unmatched. CDR1 and CDR2 (germline): SGHRS, YFSETQ. This CDR3 is CASSLPGTGAIGEQFF. In DNA, the CDR3 is TGCGCCAGCAGCTTACCCGGGACAGGGGCAATCGGGGAGCAGTTCTTC.

The V and J genes are TRBV30 and TRBJ1-3, with 7 bases that match TRBD1. The CDR3 length is 15 residues. From germline, CDR1 is GTSNPN and CDR2 SVGIG (reference sequence). V dropped 5 bases and J dropped 2; count of bases not matched to a gene: 9. CDR3 sequence: CAWANRGRTGNTIYF. The CDR3 region has the DNA TGTGCCTGGGCTAACAGGGGAAGGACTGGAAACACCATATATTTT.

This clone was counted a single time. V usage is TRBV7-9 and J usage is TRBJ2-6; 9 bases map to TRBD1. Germline V gene sequence: CDR1 SEHNR, CDR2 FQNEAQ (reference sequence). The CDR3 loop spans 15 amino acids. The junction had 1 base not matched to a gene; V was cut back by 5 bases and J by 2 bases. The CDR3 is CASSDRGAGANVLTF. CDR3 in DNA: TGTGCCAGCAGCGACAGGGGGGCTGGGGCCAACGTCCTGACTTTC.

CDR3 in DNA: TGTGCCAGCAGTCCTCGGTTGACAGGGGACCCCTACGAGCAGTACTTC. It encodes CASSPRLTGDPYEQYF. The gene calls are TRBV28 and TRBJ2-7; TRBD1 agrees at 8 bases. CDR3 length equals 16 residues. CDR1 and CDR2 (germline): MDHEN, SYDVKM. V shed 5 bases and J 2 bases; nucleotides not matched to a gene: 11. Using reference TRBV28 and TRBJ2-7 for the parts outside the CDR3, the full variable domain is DVKVTQSSRYLVKRTGEKVFLECVQDMDHENMFWYRQDPGLGLRLIYFSYDVKMKEKGDIPEGYSVSREKKERFSLILESASTNQTSMYLCASSPRLTGDPYEQYFGPGTRLTVT.

The rearrangement links TRBV11-3 to TRBJ2-1, with TRBD1 as a possible D gene (6 bases). The CDR3 is 16 residues long. Trimming stripped 5 bases from V and 2 bases from J, with 16 bases between. The germline V gene has CDR1 SGHNT and CDR2 YENEEA. CDR3 loop: CASSPVRGSTYNEQFF. CDR3 coding DNA: TGTGCCAGCAGCCCGGTAAGGGGGAGCACCTACAATGAGCAGTTCTTC.

The chain joins TRBV5-1 to TRBJ1-4; the D gene is possibly TRBD1 (5 bases). Trimming removed 4 bases at V and 4 bases at J, with 11 bases between. Germline lookup yields CDR1 SGHRS and CDR2 YFSETQ. The length of the CDR3 is 14 residues. CDR3 region: CASSPGHGNEKLFF. The CDR3 bases are TGCGCCAGCAGCCCTGGACACGGTAATGAAAAACTGTTTTTT.

J is TRBJ2-2 and V is TRBV7-6; D possibly corresponds to TRBD2 (5 bases). Per germline, CDR1 SGHVS and CDR2 FNYEAQ. The CDR3 consists of 14 residues. Trimming removed 2 bases at V and 4 bases at J, with 8 bases between. CDR3 nucleotide sequence: TGTGCCAGCAGCTTAATCAGCGGCACCGGGGAGCTGTTTTTT. Encoded protein: CASSLISGTGELFF.

This clone is categorized as medium-sized. The chain is built from TRBV6-1 and TRBJ2-7; 7 bases line up with TRBD2. V gave up 7 bases and J gave up 0 bases; unmatched junction bases: 9. Germline V gene data show CDR1 as MNHNS and CDR2 as SASEGT. This CDR3 is 15 amino acids long. The CDR3 sequence is CASTPDTGGSYEQYF. DNA for the CDR3: TGTGCCAGCACCCCAGACACGGGGGGCTCCTACGAGCAGTACTTC.

This clone was seen more than once but under ten times. This chain connects TRBV6-1 to TRBJ2-7; 8 bases align to TRBD1. Per germline, CDR1 MNHNS and CDR2 SASEGT. With V trimmed by 1 base and J by 6 bases, 2 bases remained unmatched. This CDR3 contains 13 residues. In DNA, the CDR3 is TGTGCCAGCAGTGAAGGCAGGGGGCGCGAGCAGTACTTC. It encodes CASSEGRGREQYF.

The genes are TRBV13 and TRBJ1-2; 8 bases align to TRBD1. The CDR3 length is 14 residues. CDR1 PRHDT and CDR2 FYEKMQ come from the germline V gene (reference sequence). With 5 bases clipped from V and 4 bases from J, the junction kept 6 bases outside the gene matches. CDR3: CASSRWTGTYGYTF. The CDR3, as DNA: TGTGCCAGCAGCCGGTGGACAGGGACCTATGGCTACACCTTC.

This sequence joins TRBV13 and TRBJ2-7, with 13 bases identical to TRBD2. The V gene's germline CDR1 is PRHDT and CDR2 FYEKMQ (reference sequence). V was pared by 5 bases and J by 0 bases, with 1 base of the junction left unmatched. The CDR3 is made up of 15 amino acids. The CDR3 loop is CASSRTSGGSYEQYF. CDR3 DNA sequence: TGTGCCAGCAGCCGGACTAGCGGGGGCTCCTACGAGCAGTACTTC.

The rearrangement joins TRBV29-1 to TRBJ2-1; the match to TRBD2 covers 7 bases. Trimming at V came to 3 bases and at J to 7 bases, leaving 12 bases not matched to a gene. The CDR3 is 15 residues long. Germline V gives CDR1 SQVTM, CDR2 ANQGSEA. The CDR3, as DNA: TGCAGCGTTGAGGGCCCGGGGCGGGAGTTTAATGAGCAGTTCTTC. This codes for CSVEGPGREFNEQFF.

The chain employs TRBV4-2 and TRBJ2-1, with 12 bases fitting TRBD2. Germline V CDR1 and CDR2: LGHNA, YNFKEQ. Trimming cost V 2 bases and J 6 bases; bases outside gene matches: 5. The CDR3 covers 16 residues. The CDR3 sequence is CASSQILAGGPNEQFF. CDR3 in DNA: TGTGCCAGCAGCCAAATCCTAGCGGGAGGGCCCAATGAGCAGTTCTTC.

The chain is built from TRBV27 and TRBJ2-5; D unclear. CDR1 and CDR2 (germline): MNHEY, SMNVEV (reference sequence). The CDR3 is 11 residues long. Between the trimmed V and J ends, which lost 6 bases and 2 bases, there was a span of 4 bases. Here the CDR3 reads CASRSQETQYF. The CDR3 DNA is TGTGCCAGCAGGTCACAAGAGACCCAGTACTTC.

The chain employs TRBV7-8 and TRBJ2-3, with D hard to call. CDR1 and CDR2 (germline): SGHVS, FQNEAQ. With 2 bases removed from V and 5 bases from J, the gap between germline ends came to 8 bases. The CDR3 runs 13 residues. In DNA, the CDR3 is TGTGCCAGCAGCTTAAATTTCGGAGATACGCAGTATTTT. Translation: CASSLNFGDTQYF. The whole variable domain, filled in from reference TRBV7-8 and TRBJ2-3, reads GAGVSQSPRYKVAKRGQDVALRCDPISGHVSLFWYQQALGQGPEFLTYFQNEAQLDKSGLPSDRFFAERPEGSVSTLKIQRTQQEDSAVYLCASSLNFGDTQYFGPGTRLTVL.

This chain uses TRBV27 with TRBJ2-5, with D maybe TRBD2 (5 bases). Trimming pared 5 bases from V and 4 bases from J, leaving 11 bases between. There are 13 residues in the CDR3. The germline gives CDR1 MNHEY, CDR2 SMNVEV (reference sequence). The CDR3 region has the DNA TGTGCCAGCAGTCAAACTAGAGTAGAGACCCAGTACTTC. Translation: CASSQTRVETQYF.

The chain employs TRBV5-1 and TRBJ1-1; D perhaps matches TRBD1 (6 bases). Germline V lookup: CDR1 SGHRS, CDR2 YFSETQ. V was trimmed by 3 bases and J by 0 bases, leaving 15 bases between them. The length of the CDR3 is 16 residues. The CDR3 loop is CASSSGADSMNTEAFF. The CDR3 DNA sequence: TGCGCCAGCAGCTCAGGAGCGGACAGCATGAACACTGAAGCTTTCTTT.

The sample holds a few counts of this clone. The DNA for the CDR3 is TGTGCCAGCAGTTTTGCCGGGACAGTACAAGAGACCCAGTACTTC. Its protein is CASSFAGTVQETQYF. V gene TRBV27 combines with J gene TRBJ2-5; 7 nucleotides match TRBD1. This CDR3 contains 15 residues. With V trimmed by 3 bases and J by 2 bases, 6 bases remained unmatched. Germline V CDR1 and CDR2: MNHEY, SMNVEV (reference sequence).

The chain uses TRBV11-3 and TRBJ2-7, with D tentatively TRBD2 (6 bases). Germline-derived CDR1 and CDR2 are SGHNT and YENEEA. The V and J ends lost 2 bases and 3 bases respectively, with 11 bases between them. The CDR3 is 14 amino acids. CDR3 DNA: TGTGCCAGCAGCTTAAGAGGAGGGAGCTACGAGCAGTACTTC. It translates to CASSLRGGSYEQYF.

V is TRBV27 and J is TRBJ2-7, with 10 bases fitting TRBD2. CDR1 and CDR2 from the germline V gene are MNHEY and SMNVEV (reference sequence). The junction had 7 bases not matched to a gene; V was cut back by 0 bases and J by 2 bases. The CDR3 loop spans 17 amino acids. CDR3 region: CASSLSSPLAGAYEQYF. CDR3 DNA: TGTGCCAGCAGTTTATCGTCCCCCCTAGCGGGAGCCTACGAGCAGTACTTC.

The rearrangement links TRBV29-1 to TRBJ2-3; 7 positions agree with TRBD2. Germline assignment: CDR1 SQVTM and CDR2 ANQGSEA. The CDR3 contains 14 residues. V was pared by 3 bases and J by 6 bases, with 9 bases of the junction left unmatched. Here the CDR3 DNA reads TGCAGCGTTGAGCGGCGGGAGTTGTCTGATACGCAGTATTTT. This translates into CSVERRELSDTQYF.